The clone carrying this TCR beta chain was detected only a few times. What it binds is unknown. The sequenced template was cDNA made from the entire isolated RNA. Clones were read by immunoSEQ multiplex PCR, and TCRdb kept only the in-frame ones, dropping some. Of over 700,000 clones in the sample, about 17% were seen once. The germline V and J ends were trimmed by 7 bases and 1 base, with 10 bases remaining between them. The CDR3 consists of 13 residues. Germline-derived CDR1 and CDR2 are SGHTA and FQGNSA. This record belongs to a study of beta chain features in type 1 diabetes. Whole-study findings and limits: Shorter TCRB CDR3s, moderately but significantly so, marked every one of the four CD4+ subsets in Type 1 diabetes patients.

Sequences were obtained from naive CD4+ T cells from blood. This clonotype originated in a woman between 18 and 29 years old in good health. The chain joins TRBV7-2 to TRBJ1-1, with a possible D match to TRBD1 (6 bases). The CDR3 sequence: CASTQDRNTEAFF. CDR3 DNA sequence: TGTGCCAGCACACAGGACAGGAACACTGAAGCTTTCTTT.